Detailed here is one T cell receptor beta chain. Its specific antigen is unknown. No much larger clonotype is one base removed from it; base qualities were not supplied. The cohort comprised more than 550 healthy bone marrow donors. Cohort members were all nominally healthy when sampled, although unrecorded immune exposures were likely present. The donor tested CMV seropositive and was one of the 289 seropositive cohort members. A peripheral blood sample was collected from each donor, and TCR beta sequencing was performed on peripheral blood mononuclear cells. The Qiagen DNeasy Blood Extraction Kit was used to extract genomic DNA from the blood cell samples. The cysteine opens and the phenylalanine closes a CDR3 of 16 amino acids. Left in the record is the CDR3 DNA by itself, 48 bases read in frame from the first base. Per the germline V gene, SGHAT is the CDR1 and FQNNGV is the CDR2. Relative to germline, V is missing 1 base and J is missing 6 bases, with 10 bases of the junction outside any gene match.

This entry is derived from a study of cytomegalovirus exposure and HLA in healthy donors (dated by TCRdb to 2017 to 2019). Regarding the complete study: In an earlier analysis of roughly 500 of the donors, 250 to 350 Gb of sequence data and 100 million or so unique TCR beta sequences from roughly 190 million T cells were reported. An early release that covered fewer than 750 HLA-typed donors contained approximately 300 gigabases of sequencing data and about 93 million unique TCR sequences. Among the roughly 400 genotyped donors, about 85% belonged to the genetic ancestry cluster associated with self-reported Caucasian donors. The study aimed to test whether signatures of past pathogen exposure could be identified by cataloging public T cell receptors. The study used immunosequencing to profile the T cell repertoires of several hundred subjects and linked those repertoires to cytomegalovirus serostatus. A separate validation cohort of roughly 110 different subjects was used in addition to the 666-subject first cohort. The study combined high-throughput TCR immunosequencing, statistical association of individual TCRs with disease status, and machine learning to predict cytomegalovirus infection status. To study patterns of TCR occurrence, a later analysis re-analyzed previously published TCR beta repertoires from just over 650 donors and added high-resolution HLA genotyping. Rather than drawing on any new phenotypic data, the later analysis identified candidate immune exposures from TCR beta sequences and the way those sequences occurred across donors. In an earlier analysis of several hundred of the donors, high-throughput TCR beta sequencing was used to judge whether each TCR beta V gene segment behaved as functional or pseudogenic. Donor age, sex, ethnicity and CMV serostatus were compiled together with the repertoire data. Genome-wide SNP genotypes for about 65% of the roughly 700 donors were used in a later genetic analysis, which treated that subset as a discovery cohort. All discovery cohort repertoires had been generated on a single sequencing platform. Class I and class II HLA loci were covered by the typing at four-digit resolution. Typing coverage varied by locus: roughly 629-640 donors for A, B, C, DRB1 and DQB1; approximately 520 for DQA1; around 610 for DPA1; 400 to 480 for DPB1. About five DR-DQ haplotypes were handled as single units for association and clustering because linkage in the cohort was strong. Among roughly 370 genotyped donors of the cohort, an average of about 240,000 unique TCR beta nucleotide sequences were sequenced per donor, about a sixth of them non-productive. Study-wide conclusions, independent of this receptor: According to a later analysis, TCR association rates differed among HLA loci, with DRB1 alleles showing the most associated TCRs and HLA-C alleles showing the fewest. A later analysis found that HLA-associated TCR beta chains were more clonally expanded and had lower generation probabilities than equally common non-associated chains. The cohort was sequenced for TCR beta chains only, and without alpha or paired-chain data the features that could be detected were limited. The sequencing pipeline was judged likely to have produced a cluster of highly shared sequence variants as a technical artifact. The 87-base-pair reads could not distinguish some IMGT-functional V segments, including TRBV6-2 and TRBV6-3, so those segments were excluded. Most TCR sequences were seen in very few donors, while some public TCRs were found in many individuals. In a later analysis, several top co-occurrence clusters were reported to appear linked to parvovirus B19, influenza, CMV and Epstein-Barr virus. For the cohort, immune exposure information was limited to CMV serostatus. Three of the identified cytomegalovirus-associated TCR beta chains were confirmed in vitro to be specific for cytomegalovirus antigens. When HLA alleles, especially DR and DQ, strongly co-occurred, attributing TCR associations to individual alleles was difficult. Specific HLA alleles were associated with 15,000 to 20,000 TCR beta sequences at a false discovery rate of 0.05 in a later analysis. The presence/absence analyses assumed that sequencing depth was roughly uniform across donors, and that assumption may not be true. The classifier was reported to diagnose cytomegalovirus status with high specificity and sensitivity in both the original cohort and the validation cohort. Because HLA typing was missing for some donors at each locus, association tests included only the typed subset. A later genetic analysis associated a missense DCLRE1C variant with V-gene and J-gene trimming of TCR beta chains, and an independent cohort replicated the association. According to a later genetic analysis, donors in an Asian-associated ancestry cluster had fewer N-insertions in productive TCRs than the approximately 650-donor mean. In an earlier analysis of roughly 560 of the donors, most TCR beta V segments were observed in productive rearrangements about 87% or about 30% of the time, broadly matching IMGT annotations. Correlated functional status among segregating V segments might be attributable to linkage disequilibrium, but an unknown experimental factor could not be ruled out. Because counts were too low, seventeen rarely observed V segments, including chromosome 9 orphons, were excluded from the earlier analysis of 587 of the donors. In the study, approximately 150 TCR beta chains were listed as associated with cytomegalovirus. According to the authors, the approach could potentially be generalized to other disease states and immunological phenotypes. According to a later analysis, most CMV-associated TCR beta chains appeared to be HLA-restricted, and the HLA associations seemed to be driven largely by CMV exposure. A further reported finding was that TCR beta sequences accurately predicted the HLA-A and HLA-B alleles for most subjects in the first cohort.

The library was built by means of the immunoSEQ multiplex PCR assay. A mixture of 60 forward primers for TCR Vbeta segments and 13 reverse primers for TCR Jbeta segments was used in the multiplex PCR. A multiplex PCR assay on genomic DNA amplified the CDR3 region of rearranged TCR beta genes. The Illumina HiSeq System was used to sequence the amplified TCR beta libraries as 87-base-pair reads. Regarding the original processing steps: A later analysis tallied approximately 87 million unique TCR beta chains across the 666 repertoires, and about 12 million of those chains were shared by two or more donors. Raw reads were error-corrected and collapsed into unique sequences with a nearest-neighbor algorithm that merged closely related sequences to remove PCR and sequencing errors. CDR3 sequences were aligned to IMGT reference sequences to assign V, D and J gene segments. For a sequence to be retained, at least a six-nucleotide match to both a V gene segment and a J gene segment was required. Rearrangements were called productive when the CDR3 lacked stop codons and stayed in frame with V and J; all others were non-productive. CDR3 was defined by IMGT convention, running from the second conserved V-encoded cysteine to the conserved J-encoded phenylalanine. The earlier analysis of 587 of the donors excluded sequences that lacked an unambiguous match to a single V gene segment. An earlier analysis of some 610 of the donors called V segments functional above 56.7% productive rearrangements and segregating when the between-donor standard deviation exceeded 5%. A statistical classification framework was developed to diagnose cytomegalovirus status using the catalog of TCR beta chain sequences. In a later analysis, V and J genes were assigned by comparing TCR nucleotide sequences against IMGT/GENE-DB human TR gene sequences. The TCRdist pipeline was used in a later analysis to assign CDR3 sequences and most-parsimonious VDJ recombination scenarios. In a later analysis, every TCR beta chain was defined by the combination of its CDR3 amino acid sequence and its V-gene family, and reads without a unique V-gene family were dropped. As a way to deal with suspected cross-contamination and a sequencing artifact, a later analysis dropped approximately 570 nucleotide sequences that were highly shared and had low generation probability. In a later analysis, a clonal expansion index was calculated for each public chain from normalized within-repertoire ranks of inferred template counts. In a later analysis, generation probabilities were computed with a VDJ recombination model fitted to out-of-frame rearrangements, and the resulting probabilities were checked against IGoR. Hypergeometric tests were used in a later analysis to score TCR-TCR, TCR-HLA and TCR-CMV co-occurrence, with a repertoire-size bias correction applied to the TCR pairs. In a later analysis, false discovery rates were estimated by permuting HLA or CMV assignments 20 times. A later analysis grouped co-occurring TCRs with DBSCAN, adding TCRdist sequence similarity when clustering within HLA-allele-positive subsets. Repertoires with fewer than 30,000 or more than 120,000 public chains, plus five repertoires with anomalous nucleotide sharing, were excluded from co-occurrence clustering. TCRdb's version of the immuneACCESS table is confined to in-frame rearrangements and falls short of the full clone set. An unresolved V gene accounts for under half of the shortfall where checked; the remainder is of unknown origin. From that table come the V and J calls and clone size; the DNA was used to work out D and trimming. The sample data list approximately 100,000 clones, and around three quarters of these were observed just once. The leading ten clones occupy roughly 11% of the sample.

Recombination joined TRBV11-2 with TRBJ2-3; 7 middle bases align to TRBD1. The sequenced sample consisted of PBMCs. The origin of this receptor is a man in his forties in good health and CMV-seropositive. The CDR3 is CASSLAGTEGSDTQYF. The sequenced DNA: TGTGCCAGCAGCTTAGCCGGGACAGAGGGTTCGGATACGCAGTATTTT. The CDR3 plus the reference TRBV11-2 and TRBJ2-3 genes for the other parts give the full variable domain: EAGVAQSPRYKIIEKRQSVAFWCNPISGHATLYWYQQILGQGPKLLIQFQNNGVVDDSQLPKDRFSAERLKGVDSTLKIQPAKLEDSAVYLCASSLAGTEGSDTQYFGPGTRLTVL.